A single T cell receptor (beta chain) is shown here with its context. Subjects aged 18 to 65 presented with newly diagnosed hyperthyroidism of less than 2 months' duration. Patients were excluded because of uncontrolled infection, other autoimmune disease, pregnancy or lactation. The CDR3 is 12 amino acids. The V end lost 4 bases, the J end lost 13 bases, and 11 bases lay between the germline ends. Germline CDR1 reads MNHEY; CDR2 reads SVGAGI. These data are taken from a study of T cells in Graves' hyperthyroidism and ophthalmopathy. There were TCR beta CDR3 regions amplified from RNA transcripts. Using the HTBI primer set, a first-round RT-PCR was run on the TCR CDR3. Using its own MiXCR run on the multiplex PCR reads, TCRdb lists one record per CDR3 protein. Of 500,000 to 600,000 distinct CDR3 sequences listed, roughly 50% are singletons.

The receptor was derived from a young woman with Graves' hyperthyroidism. The V call is TRBV6-5, the J call TRBJ2-6; D may be TRBD2 (5 bases). Source material: peripheral blood or thyroid tissue (not recorded which). CDR3 in amino acids: CASSCGLVVLTF. CDR3 sequence (DNA): TGTGCCAGCAGTTGCGGGCTAGTTGTCCTGACTTTC.